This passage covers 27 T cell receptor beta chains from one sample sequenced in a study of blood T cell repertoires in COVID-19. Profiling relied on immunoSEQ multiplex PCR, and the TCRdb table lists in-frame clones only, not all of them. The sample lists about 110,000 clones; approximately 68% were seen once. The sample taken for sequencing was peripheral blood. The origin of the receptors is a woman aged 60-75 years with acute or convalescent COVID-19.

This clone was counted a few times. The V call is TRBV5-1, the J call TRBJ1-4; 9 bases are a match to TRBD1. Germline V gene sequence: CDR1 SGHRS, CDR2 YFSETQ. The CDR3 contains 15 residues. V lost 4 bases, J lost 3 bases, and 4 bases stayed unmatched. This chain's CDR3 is CASSEQGAANEKLFF. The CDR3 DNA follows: TGCGCCAGCAGCGAACAGGGGGCAGCTAATGAAAAACTGTTTTTT.

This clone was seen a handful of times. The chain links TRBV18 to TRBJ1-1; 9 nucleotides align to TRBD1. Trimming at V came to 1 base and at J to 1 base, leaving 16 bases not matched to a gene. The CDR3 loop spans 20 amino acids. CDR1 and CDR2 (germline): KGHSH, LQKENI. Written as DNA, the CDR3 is TGTGCCAGCTCACCACGGTCCAACAGGGGGCGGCGGGATCGGAACACTGAAGCTTTCTTT. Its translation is CASSPRSNRGRRDRNTEAFF.

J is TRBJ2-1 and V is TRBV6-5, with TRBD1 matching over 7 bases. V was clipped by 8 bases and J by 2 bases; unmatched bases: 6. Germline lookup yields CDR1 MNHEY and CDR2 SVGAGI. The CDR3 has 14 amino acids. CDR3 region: CASGETGPYNEQFF. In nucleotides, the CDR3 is TGTGCCAGCGGAGAGACAGGGCCCTACAATGAGCAGTTCTTC.

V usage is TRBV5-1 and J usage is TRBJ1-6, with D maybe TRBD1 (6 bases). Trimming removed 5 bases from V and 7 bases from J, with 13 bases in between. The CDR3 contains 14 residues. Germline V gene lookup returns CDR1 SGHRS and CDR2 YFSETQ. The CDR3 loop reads CASRVGQTNSPLHF. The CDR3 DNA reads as TGCGCCAGCAGGGTAGGACAGACCAATTCACCCCTCCACTTT.

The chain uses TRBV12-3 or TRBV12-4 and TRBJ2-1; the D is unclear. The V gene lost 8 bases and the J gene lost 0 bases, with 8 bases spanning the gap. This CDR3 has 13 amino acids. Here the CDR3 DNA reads TGTGCCAGCCTACCTCCCTCCTACAATGAGCAGTTCTTC. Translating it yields CASLPPSYNEQFF.

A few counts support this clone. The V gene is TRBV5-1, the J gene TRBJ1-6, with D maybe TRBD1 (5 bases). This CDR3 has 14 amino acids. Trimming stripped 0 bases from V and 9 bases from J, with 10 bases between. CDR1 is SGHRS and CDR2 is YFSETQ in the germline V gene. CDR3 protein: CASSLGGQGSPLHF. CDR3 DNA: TGCGCCAGCAGCTTGGGGGGCCAGGGTTCACCCCTCCACTTT.

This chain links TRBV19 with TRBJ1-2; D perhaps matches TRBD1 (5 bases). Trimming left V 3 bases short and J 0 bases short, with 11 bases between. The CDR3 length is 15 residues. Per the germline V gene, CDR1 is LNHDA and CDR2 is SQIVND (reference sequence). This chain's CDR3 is CASSMTGTTNYGYTF. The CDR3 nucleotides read TGTGCCAGTAGTATGACCGGGACTACTAACTATGGCTACACCTTC.

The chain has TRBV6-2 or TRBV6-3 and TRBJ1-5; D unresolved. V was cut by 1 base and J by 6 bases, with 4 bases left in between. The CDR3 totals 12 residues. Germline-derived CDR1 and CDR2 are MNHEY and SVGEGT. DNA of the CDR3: TGTGCCAGCAGTTACTATCTTCAGCCCCAGCATTTT. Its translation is CASSYYLQPQHF.

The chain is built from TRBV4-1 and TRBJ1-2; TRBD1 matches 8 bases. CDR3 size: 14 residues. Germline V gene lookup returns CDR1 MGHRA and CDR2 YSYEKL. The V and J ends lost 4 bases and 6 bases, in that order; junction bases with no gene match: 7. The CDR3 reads CASSRSDRENGYTF. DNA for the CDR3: TGCGCCAGCAGCCGATCGGACAGGGAAAATGGCTACACCTTC.

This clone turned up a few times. The CDR3 region is CASSPGTSAIGELFF. The DNA of the CDR3 is TGTGCCAGCAGCCCGGGGACTAGCGCAATCGGGGAGCTGTTTTTT. V usage is TRBV7-6 and J usage is TRBJ2-2; 10 bases line up with TRBD2. There are 15 residues in the CDR3. The germline V gene encodes CDR1 SGHVS and CDR2 FNYEAQ. The V gene end was trimmed by 5 bases and the J gene end by 7 bases; junction bases not matched to a gene: 7.

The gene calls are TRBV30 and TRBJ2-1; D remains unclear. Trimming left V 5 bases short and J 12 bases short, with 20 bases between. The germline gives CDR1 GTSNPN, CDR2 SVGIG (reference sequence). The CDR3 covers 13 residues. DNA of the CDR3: TGTGCCTGGGGAATGCGATTAGCATCTGGGCAGTTCTTC. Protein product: CAWGMRLASGQFF.

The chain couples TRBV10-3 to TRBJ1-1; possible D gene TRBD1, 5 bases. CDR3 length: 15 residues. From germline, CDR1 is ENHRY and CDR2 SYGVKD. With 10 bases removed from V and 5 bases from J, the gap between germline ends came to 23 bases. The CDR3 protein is CATRPGGLERTEAFF. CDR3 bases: TGTGCCACACGCCCCGGGGGTCTAGAGAGGACTGAAGCTTTCTTT.

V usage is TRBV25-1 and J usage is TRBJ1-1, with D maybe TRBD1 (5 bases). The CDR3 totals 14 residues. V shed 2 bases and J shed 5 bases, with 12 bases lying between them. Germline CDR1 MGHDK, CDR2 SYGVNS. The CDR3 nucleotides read TGTGCCAGCAGTGAAAGCGGGGGTTGGACTGAAGCTTTCTTT. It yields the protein CASSESGGWTEAFF. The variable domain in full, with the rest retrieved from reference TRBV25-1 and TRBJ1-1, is EADIYQTPRYLVIGTGKKITLECSQTMGHDKMYWYQQDPGMELHLIHYSYGVNSTEKGDLSSESTVSRIRTEHFPLTLESARPSHTSQYLCASSESGGWTEAFFGQGTRLTVV.

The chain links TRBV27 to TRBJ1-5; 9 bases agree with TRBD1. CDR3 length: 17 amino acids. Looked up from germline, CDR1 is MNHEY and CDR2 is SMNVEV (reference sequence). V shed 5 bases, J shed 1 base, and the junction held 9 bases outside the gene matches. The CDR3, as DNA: TGTGCCAGCAGTCCGGATGGGACAGGGCTGAGCAATCAGCCCCAGCATTTT. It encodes CASSPDGTGLSNQPQHF.

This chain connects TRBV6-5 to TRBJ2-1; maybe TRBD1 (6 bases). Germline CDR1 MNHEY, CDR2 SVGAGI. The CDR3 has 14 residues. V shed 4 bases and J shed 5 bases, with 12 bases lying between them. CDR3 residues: CASSWADSNNEQFF. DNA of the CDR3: TGTGCCAGCAGTTGGGCGGACAGTAACAATGAGCAGTTCTTC.

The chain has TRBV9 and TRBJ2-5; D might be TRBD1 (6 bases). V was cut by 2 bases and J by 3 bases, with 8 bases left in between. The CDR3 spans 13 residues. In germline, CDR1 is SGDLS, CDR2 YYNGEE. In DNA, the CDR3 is TGTGCCAGCAGCGTTTCAGGGGAAGAGACCCAGTACTTC. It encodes CASSVSGEETQYF.

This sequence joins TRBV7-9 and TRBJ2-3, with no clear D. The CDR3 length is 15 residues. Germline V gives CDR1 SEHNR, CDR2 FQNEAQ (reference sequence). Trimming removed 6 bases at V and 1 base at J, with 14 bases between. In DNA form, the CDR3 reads TGTGCCAGCAGTCCCGAGAGTCGGGGCACAGATACGCAGTATTTT. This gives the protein CASSPESRGTDTQYF.

The CDR3 region is CASSLSHMGQGSGYTF. The CDR3 DNA sequence: TGTGCCAGCAGTTTATCTCATATGGGACAGGGAAGTGGCTACACCTTC. This chain connects TRBV28 to TRBJ1-2; 9 positions agree with TRBD1. This CDR3 has 16 residues. Germline values: CDR1 MDHEN, CDR2 SYDVKM. V lost 1 base, J lost 7 bases, and 10 bases stayed unmatched.

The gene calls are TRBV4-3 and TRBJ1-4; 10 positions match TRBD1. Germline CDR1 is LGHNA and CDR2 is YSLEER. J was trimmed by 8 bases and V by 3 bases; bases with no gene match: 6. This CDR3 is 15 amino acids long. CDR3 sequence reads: CASSQRTGGGEKLFF. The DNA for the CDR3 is TGCGCCAGCAGCCAGAGGACAGGGGGTGGGGAAAAACTGTTTTTT.

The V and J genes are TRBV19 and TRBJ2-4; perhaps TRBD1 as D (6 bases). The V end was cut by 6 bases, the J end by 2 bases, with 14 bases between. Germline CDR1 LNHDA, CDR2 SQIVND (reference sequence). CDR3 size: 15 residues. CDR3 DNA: TGTGCCAGTAGCCTACCCGGACAGACCAAAAACATTCAGTACTTC. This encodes CASSLPGQTKNIQYF.

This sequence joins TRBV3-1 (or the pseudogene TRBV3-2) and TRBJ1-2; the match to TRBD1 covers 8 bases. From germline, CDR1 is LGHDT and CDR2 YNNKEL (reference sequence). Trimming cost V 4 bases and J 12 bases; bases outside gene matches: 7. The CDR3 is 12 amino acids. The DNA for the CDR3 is TGTGCCAGCAGCCTCGGACAGGGAAGTAACACCTTC. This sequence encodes CASSLGQGSNTF.

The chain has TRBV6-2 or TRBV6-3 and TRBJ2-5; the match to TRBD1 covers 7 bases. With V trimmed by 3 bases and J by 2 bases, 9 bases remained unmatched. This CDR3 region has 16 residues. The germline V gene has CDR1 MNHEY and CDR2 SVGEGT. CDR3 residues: CASSYNLQGVQETQYF. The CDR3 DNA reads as TGTGCCAGCAGTTATAACCTCCAGGGGGTTCAAGAGACCCAGTACTTC.

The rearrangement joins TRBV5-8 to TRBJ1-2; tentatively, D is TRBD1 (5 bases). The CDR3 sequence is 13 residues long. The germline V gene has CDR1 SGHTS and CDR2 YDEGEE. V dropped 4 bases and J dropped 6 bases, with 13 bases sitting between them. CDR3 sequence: CASSPGFGDGYTF. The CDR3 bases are TGTGCCAGCAGCCCAGGGTTTGGGGATGGCTACACCTTC.

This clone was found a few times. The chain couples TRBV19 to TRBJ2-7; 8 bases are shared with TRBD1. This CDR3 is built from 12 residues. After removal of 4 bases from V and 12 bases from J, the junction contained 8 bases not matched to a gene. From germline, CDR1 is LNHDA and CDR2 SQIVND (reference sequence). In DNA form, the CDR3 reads TGTGCCAGTAGTACCCGGGACAGGCTTATGTACTTC. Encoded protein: CASSTRDRLMYF.

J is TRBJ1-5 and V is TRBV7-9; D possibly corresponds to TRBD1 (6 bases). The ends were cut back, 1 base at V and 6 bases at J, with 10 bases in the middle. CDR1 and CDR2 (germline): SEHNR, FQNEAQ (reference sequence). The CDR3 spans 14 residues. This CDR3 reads CASSLEGRGQPQHF. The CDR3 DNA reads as TGTGCCAGCAGCTTAGAGGGCAGGGGTCAGCCCCAGCATTTT.

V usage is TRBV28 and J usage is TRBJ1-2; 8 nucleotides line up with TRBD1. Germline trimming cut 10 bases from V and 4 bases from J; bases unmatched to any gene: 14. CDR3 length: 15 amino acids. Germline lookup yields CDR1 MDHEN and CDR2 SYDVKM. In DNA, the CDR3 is TGTGCCACCCCCAGTCCGGACAGGGCAAGCTATGGCTACACCTTC. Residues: CATPSPDRASYGYTF.

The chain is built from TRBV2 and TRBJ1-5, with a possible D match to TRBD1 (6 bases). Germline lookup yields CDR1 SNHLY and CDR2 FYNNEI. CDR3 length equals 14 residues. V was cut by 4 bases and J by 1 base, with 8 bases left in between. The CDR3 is CASSVRGSNQPQHF. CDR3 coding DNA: TGTGCCAGCAGTGTGAGGGGGAGCAATCAGCCCCAGCATTTT.